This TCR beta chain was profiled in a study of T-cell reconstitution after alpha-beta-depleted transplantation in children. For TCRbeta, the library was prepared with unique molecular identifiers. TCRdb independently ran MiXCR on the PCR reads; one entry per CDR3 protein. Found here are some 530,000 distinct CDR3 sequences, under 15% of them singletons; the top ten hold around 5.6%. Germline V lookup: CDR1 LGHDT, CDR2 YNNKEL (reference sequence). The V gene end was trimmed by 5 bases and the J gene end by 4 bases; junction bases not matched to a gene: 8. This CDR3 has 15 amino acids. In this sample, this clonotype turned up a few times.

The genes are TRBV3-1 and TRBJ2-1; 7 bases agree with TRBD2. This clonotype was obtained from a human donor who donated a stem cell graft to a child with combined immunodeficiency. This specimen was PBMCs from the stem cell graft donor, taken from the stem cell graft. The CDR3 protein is CASSFAGVTYNEQFF. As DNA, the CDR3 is TGTGCCAGCAGCTTCGCGGGAGTAACATACAATGAGCAGTTCTTC.